The clone carrying this T cell receptor beta chain appeared a few times. Its antigen is currently unknown. This specimen belongs to a study of human T cells and chemical hapten exposure. Study information: A roughly 2 cm by roughly 2 cm inner upper arm patch received 2% DPC for sensitization. Study-wide results and limits: Sensitizing to DPC left TCRs with a frequency above 1 in 1000 unaltered.

Noted time point: patch test 2, 6 weeks after DPC sensitization. Treatment here: therapeutic diphenylcyclopropenone sensitization with weekly scalp DPC. Germline CDR1 reads SGHNT; CDR2 reads YYREEE (reference sequence). V was pared by 5 bases and J by 5 bases, with 11 bases between. The CDR3 runs to 13 residues. Per the authors' pipeline: Individual samples carried between roughly 23,224 and 700,000 TCRs, with more than 95,000 as the median. TCRdb used MiXCR to reprocess the RACE reads, holding one entry per CDR3 protein. It is TCRdb's table, rather than the study itself, that gives the V and J calls and clone size. The data hold roughly 92,000 distinct CDR3 sequences, with 10% to 12% observed a single time.

This rearrangement joins TRBV5-4 to TRBJ2-1; D may correspond to TRBD1 or TRBD2 (7 bases each). The sequence derives from a woman between 40 and 50 years old with alopecia areata. Some clones in this sample may be carry-over from other donors' samples. The sequencing used whole blood, collected in connection with sensitization to the hapten diphenylcyclopropenone (DPC). The CDR3 coding sequence is TGTGCCAGCAGGGGAGGGGGCGACAATGAGCAGTTCTTC. Translation: CASRGGGDNEQFF.